The T cell receptor beta chain under discussion was sequenced for a study of blood T cell repertoires in COVID-19. The data were produced by immunoSEQ multiplex PCR, yet TCRdb's version contains in-frame clones alone and is incomplete. The sample shows around 310,000 clones, 85% to 90% of them seen only once. Trimming removed 3 bases at V and 6 bases at J, with 8 bases between. Looked up from germline, CDR1 is GTSNPN and CDR2 is SVGIG (reference sequence). The CDR3 covers 12 residues. In this sample, this clone turned up once. The chain carries TRBV30 and TRBJ2-2; a weak D match, TRBD1 (6 bases). The sequencing input was peripheral blood. This receptor was identified in a woman aged 40-49 years with COVID-19, enrolled during active disease. For the CDR3, the DNA is TGTGCCTGGAGACAGGGTCCCGGGGAGCTGTTTTTT. Protein product: CAWRQGPGELFF.